The source of this TCR beta chain is a study of molecular identifiers for immune sequencing clone quantification. Study observations and caveats: The study found clones above 20 RNA copies held over 97% of effector molecules and under 1% in naive cells.

TCRdb re-analysed the PCR reads in MiXCR, keeping a single row per CDR3 protein. The sample has over 600,000 distinct CDR3 sequences, approximately 20% seen once. This clonotype was detected many times. Its antigen is undetermined. Naive CD8 T cells underwent sorting with the CD8+CD4-CCR7+CD45RA+ definition. The sequencing sample was made of naive CD8+ T cells from blood, with Jurkat cell RNA spiked in. As for subset: FACS-sorted CD8+CD4-CCR7+CD45RA+ naive T cells. The clonotype originates from a human donor in good health. Some libraries in this study had Jurkat cell RNA spiked in.

CDR3 coding DNA: TGCGCCAGCAGCATAGCGGGAGGGCCCTACAATGAGCAGTTCTTC. It yields the protein CASSIAGGPYNEQFF. The V and J genes are TRBV5-1 and TRBJ2-1; TRBD2 matches 11 bases. CDR3 length equals 15 residues. CDR1 and CDR2 (germline): SGHRS, YFSETQ. After removal of 4 bases from V and 2 bases from J, the junction contained 2 bases not matched to a gene.